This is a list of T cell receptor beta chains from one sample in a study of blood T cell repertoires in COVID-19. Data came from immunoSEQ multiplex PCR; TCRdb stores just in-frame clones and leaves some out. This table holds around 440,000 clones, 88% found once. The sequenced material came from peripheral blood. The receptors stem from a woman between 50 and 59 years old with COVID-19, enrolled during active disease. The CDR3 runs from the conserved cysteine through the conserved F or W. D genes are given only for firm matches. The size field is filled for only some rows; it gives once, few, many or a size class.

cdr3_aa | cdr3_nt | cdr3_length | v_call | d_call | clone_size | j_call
CASSLGRSYEQYF | TGTGCCAGCAGTTTAGGCAGGTCCTACGAGCAGTACTTC | 13 | TRBV12-3/TRBV12-4 | NA | NA | TRBJ2-7
CASTPRGRAGYTF | TGTGCCAGCACGCCTCGAGGGAGGGCAGGCTACACCTTC | 13 | TRBV6-5 | NA | NA | TRBJ1-2
CATSDSVGPQHF | TGTGCCACCAGTGATTCCGTCGGGCCCCAGCATTTT | 12 | TRBV24-1 | NA | NA | TRBJ1-5
CASSPPNGSETQYF | TGTGCCAGCTCACCACCGAACGGTTCAGAGACCCAGTACTTC | 14 | TRBV18 | NA | NA | TRBJ2-5
CARSLELSGTGRNTEAFF | TGTGCCAGAAGCTTGGAATTAAGTGGGACAGGTAGGAACACTGAAGCTTTCTTT | 18 | TRBV5-3 | TRBD1 | NA | TRBJ1-1
CASSDTGFYGYTF | TGTGCCAGCAGCGATACAGGGTTCTATGGCTACACCTTC | 13 | TRBV9 | NA | NA | TRBJ1-2
CASWPGARSPEKLFF | TGTGCCAGCTGGCCAGGGGCCCGTTCGCCCGAAAAACTGTTTTTT | 15 | TRBV2 | NA | NA | TRBJ1-4
CASTTGTGSWQYF | TGTGCCAGCACTACCGGGACAGGGAGTTGGCAGTACTTC | 13 | TRBV6-5 | TRBD1 | once | TRBJ2-7
CASSVNRGQEAQHF | TGTGCCAGCTCAGTCAACAGGGGGCAGGAAGCCCAGCATTTT | 14 | TRBV18 | TRBD1 | NA | TRBJ1-5
CAWSVGLTSGESDTQYF | TGTGCCTGGAGTGTAGGTTTGACTAGCGGGGAATCAGATACGCAGTATTTT | 17 | TRBV30 | TRBD2 | NA | TRBJ2-3
CASGSDRGLNGYTF | TGTGCCAGCGGGTCGGACAGGGGTCTAAATGGCTACACCTTC | 14 | TRBV6-5 | TRBD1 | NA | TRBJ1-2
CASSTRTQGSGGYTF | TGTGCCAGCAGCACCCGAACACAGGGATCGGGTGGCTACACCTTC | 15 | TRBV6-5 | NA | NA | TRBJ1-2
CASSQVTSGGETQYF | TGTGCCAGCAGCCAAGTAACTAGCGGGGGAGAGACCCAGTACTTC | 15 | TRBV4-2 | TRBD2 | NA | TRBJ2-5
CATSDVGQGETHSGNTIYF | TGTGCCACCAGTGATGTCGGACAGGGGGAAACCCACTCTGGAAACACCATATATTTT | 19 | TRBV24-1 | TRBD1 | once | TRBJ1-3
CASSLGGTGVGTGELFF | TGTGCCAGCAGCTTGGGAGGGACAGGGGTGGGCACCGGGGAGCTGTTTTTT | 17 | TRBV7-2 | TRBD1 | NA | TRBJ2-2
CASSFFQGATTEAFF | TGTGCCAGCAGCTTTTTCCAGGGGGCAACCACTGAAGCTTTCTTT | 15 | TRBV7-9 | TRBD1 | NA | TRBJ1-1
CAWSVRGSSYEQYF | TGTGCCTGGAGTGTACGGGGGAGCTCCTACGAGCAGTACTTC | 14 | TRBV30 | NA | once | TRBJ2-7
CAWSVRVGFNEKLFF | TGTGCCTGGAGTGTGAGAGTCGGGTTTAATGAAAAACTGTTTTTT | 15 | TRBV30 | NA | NA | TRBJ1-4
CASSPGQGNYGYTF | TGTGCCAGCAGTCCCGGACAGGGGAACTATGGCTACACCTTC | 14 | TRBV6-5 | TRBD1 | NA | TRBJ1-2
CASRRQRDQPQHF | TGTGCCAGCAGGAGACAGCGAGATCAGCCCCAGCATTTT | 13 | TRBV2 | NA | NA | TRBJ1-5
CSVDTSGNTIYF | TGCAGCGTTGATACAAGTGGAAACACCATATATTTT | 12 | TRBV29-1 | NA | NA | TRBJ1-3
CASKGGVTDTQYF | TGTGCCAGCAAGGGCGGGGTGACAGATACGCAGTATTTT | 13 | TRBV2 | NA | NA | TRBJ2-3
CASSLSGGATEQFF | TGTGCCAGCAGTCTTAGCGGGGGGGCCACTGAGCAGTTCTTC | 14 | TRBV6-5 | TRBD2 | NA | TRBJ2-1
CASSQDLEGGDYEQYF | TGCGCCAGCAGCCAAGATTTAGAGGGAGGGGACTACGAGCAGTACTTC | 16 | TRBV4-1 | TRBD2 | NA | TRBJ2-7
CASSSGQGSRNSPLHF | TGTGCCAGCAGTTCGGGACAGGGATCCCGGAATTCACCCCTCCACTTT | 16 | TRBV27 | TRBD1 | few | TRBJ1-6
CASSRPGRSSYNEQFF | TGTGCCAGCAGTCGACCGGGGAGGAGCTCCTACAATGAGCAGTTCTTC | 16 | TRBV6-6 | NA | NA | TRBJ2-1
CASSIRLTGRGGYTF | TGTGCCAGTAGTATCCGTCTGACAGGAAGGGGTGGCTACACCTTC | 15 | TRBV19 | NA | NA | TRBJ1-2
CASLRDRDGDTQYF | TGTGCCAGCCTCCGGGACAGGGACGGAGATACGCAGTATTTT | 14 | TRBV6-5 | TRBD1 | once | TRBJ2-3
CASSPDRAYNEQFF | TGTGCCAGCTCACCGGACAGGGCCTACAATGAGCAGTTCTTC | 14 | TRBV18 | TRBD1 | NA | TRBJ2-1
CASSPRGGGNQPQHF | TGTGCCAGCTCACCAAGAGGAGGCGGCAATCAGCCCCAGCATTTT | 15 | TRBV18 | NA | once | TRBJ1-5
CASTLTQGASGYTF | TGTGCCAGCACCCTAACCCAGGGGGCGAGTGGCTACACCTTC | 14 | TRBV27 | TRBD1 | NA | TRBJ1-2
CAGGQGYGYTF | TGTGCGGGGGGGCAGGGGTATGGCTACACCTTC | 11 | TRBV30 | NA | NA | TRBJ1-2
CASSLPPGYNNEQFF | TGTGCCAGCAGCTTGCCCCCGGGGTACAACAATGAGCAGTTCTTC | 15 | TRBV5-4 | NA | NA | TRBJ2-1
CASSQRDTGELFF | TGTGCCAGCAGTCAACGGGATACCGGGGAGCTGTTTTTT | 13 | TRBV27 | NA | NA | TRBJ2-2
CASSLDGQGSYGYTF | TGTGCCAGCAGCTTGGACGGACAGGGCAGCTATGGCTACACCTTC | 15 | TRBV5-6 | TRBD1 | NA | TRBJ1-2
CASSLLVAGGFDTQYF | TGTGCCAGCAGCTTGTTGGTTGCGGGGGGGTTCGATACGCAGTATTTT | 16 | TRBV11-2 | TRBD2 | NA | TRBJ2-3
CASSPTPGGAQPQHF | TGCGCCAGCAGCCCCACCCCAGGGGGTGCACAGCCCCAGCATTTT | 15 | TRBV10-2 | TRBD1 | NA | TRBJ1-5
CAISGGGGATNEQFF | TGTGCCATCAGTGGTGGCGGGGGGGCCACGAATGAGCAGTTCTTC | 15 | TRBV10-3 | TRBD2 | NA | TRBJ2-1
CASSLDRGNTGELFF | TGTGCCAGCAGCTTAGACAGGGGAAACACCGGGGAGCTGTTTTTT | 15 | TRBV7-3 | TRBD1 | NA | TRBJ2-2
CASSLDPGQGNTEAFF | TGTGCCAGCAGCTTGGATCCGGGACAGGGGAACACTGAAGCTTTCTTT | 16 | TRBV5-4 | TRBD1 | NA | TRBJ1-1
CASSQRQDTYEQYF | TGTGCCAGCAGCCAAAGACAAGACACCTACGAGCAGTACTTC | 14 | TRBV3-1/TRBV3-2 | NA | NA | TRBJ2-7
CASSQTLAAGTYEQYF | TGTGCCAGCAGCCAAACTCTAGCGGCGGGCACTTACGAGCAGTACTTC | 16 | TRBV3-1/TRBV3-2 | TRBD2 | NA | TRBJ2-7
CASSPATGTRSEGYTF | TGTGCCAGCAGCCCAGCCACCGGGACAAGGTCGGAAGGCTACACCTTC | 16 | TRBV6-6 | NA | NA | TRBJ1-2
CASSQGGDNSPLHF | TGTGCCAGCAGCCAAGGCGGGGATAATTCACCCCTCCACTTT | 14 | TRBV3-1/TRBV3-2 | NA | NA | TRBJ1-6
CASSYPDSGNTIYF | TGTGCCAGCAGTTACCCGGACTCGGGAAACACCATATATTTT | 14 | TRBV6-2/TRBV6-3 | NA | NA | TRBJ1-3
CASSGITGVDTEAFF | TGTGCCAGCAGCGGGATTACAGGGGTGGACACTGAAGCTTTCTTT | 15 | TRBV11-2 | TRBD1 | NA | TRBJ1-1
CASSETGTYEQYF | TGTGCCAGCAGTGAAACGGGGACCTACGAGCAGTACTTC | 13 | TRBV6-1 | NA | NA | TRBJ2-7
CASSPGGTEAFF | TGTGCCAGCAGTCCAGGGGGGACTGAAGCTTTCTTT | 12 | TRBV28 | TRBD1 | NA | TRBJ1-1
CASSVDGSGTEAFF | TGTGCCAGCAGCGTAGACGGCAGCGGCACTGAAGCTTTCTTT | 14 | TRBV9 | NA | NA | TRBJ1-1
CASSLRAGLEQLFF | TGTGCCAGCAGTTTAAGGGCAGGGCTAGAACAACTGTTTTTT | 14 | TRBV28 | NA | NA | TRBJ1-4
CATHRQGGELFF | TGTGCCACCCATAGACAGGGCGGGGAGCTGTTTTTT | 12 | TRBV27 | TRBD1 | NA | TRBJ2-2
CASSQERTGGRSPLHF | TGTGCCAGCAGCCAAGAAAGGACAGGGGGGCGTTCACCCCTCCACTTT | 16 | TRBV4-2 | TRBD1 | NA | TRBJ1-6
CASSATRGGRGYTF | TGTGCCAGCAGTGCAACCCGAGGGGGCCGGGGCTACACCTTC | 14 | TRBV25-1 | TRBD1 | NA | TRBJ1-2